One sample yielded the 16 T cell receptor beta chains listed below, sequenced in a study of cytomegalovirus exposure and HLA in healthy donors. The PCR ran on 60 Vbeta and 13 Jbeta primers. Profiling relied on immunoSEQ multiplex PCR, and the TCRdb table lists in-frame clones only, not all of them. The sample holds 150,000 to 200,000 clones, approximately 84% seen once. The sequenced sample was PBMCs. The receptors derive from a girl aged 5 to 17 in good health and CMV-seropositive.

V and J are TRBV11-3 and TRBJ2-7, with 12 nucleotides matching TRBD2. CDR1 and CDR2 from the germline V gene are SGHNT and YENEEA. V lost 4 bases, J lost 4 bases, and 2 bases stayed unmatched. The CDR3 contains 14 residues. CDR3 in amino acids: CASSWTSGAYEQYF. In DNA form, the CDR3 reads TGTGCCAGCAGCTGGACTAGCGGGGCATACGAGCAGTACTTC.

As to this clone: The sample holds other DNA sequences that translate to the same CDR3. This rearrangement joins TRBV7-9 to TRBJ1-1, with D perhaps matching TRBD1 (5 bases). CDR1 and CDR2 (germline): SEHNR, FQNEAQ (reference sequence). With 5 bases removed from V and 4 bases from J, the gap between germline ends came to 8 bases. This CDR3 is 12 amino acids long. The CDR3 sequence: CASSPGGTEAFF. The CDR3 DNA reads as TGTGCCAGCAGCCCCGGGGGCACTGAAGCTTTCTTT.

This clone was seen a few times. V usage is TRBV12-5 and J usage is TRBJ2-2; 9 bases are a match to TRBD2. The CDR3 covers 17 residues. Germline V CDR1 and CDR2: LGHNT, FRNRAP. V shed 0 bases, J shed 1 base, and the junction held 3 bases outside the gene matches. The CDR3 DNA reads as TGTGCTAGTGGTTTGGTACCTAGCGGGAAGAACACCGGGGAGCTGTTTTTT. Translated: CASGLVPSGKNTGELFF. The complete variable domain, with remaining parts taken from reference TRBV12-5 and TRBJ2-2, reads DARVTQTPRHKVTEMGQEVTMRCQPILGHNTVFWYRQTMMQGLELLAYFRNRAPLDDSGMPKDRFSAEMPDATLATLKIQPSEPRDSAVYFCASGLVPSGKNTGELFFGEGSRLTVL.

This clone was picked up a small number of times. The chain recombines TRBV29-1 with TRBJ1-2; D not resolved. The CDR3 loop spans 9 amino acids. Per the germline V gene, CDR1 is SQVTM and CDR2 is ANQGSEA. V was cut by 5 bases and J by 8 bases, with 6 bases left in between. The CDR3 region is CSVTEGYTF. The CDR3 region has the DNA TGCAGCGTTACGGAGGGCTACACCTTC.

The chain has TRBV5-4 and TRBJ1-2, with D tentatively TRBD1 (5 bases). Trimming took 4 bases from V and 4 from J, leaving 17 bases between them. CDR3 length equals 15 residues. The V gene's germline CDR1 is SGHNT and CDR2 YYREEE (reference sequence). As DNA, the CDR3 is TGTGCCAGCAGCGGGGTGGGGGGTCGATCCTATGGCTACACCTTC. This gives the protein CASSGVGGRSYGYTF.

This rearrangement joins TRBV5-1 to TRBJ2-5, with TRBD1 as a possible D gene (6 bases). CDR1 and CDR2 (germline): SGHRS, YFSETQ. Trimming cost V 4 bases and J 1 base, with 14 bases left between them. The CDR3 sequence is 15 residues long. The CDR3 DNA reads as TGCGCCAGCAGCCCTGGGGGCAGGGCCCAAGAGACCCAGTACTTC. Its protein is CASSPGGRAQETQYF.

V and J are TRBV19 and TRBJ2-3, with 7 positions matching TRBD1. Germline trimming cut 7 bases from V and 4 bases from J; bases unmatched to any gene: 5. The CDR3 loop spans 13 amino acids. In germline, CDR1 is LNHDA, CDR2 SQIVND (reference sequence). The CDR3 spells CASILQGSDTQYF. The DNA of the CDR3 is TGTGCCAGTATCTTACAGGGGTCAGATACGCAGTATTTT.

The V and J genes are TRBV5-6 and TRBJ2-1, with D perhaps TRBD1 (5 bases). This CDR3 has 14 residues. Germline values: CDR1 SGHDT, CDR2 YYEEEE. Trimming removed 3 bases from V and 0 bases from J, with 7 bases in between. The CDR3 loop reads CASSSDTSYNEQFF. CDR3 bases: TGTGCCAGCAGCTCGGACACCTCCTACAATGAGCAGTTCTTC. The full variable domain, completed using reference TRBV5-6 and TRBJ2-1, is DAGVTQSPTHLIKTRGQQVTLRCSPKSGHDTVSWYQQALGQGPQFIFQYYEEEERQRGNFPDRFSGHQFPNYSSELNVNALLLGDSALYLCASSSDTSYNEQFFGPGTRLTVL.

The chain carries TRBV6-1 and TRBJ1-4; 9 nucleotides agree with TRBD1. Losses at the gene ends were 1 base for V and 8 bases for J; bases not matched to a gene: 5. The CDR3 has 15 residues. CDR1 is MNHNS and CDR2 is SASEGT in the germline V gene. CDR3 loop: CASSEGTGVHEKLFF. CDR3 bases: TGTGCCAGCAGTGAAGGGACAGGGGTACACGAAAAACTGTTTTTT.

CDR3 loop: CASRNPGTAYEQYF. The CDR3 DNA is TGTGCCAGCAGAAATCCCGGGACAGCCTACGAGCAGTACTTC. The chain couples TRBV5-5 to TRBJ2-7; 7 bases are shared with TRBD1. Germline V CDR1 and CDR2: SGHKS, YYEKEE (reference sequence). V lost 5 bases to trimming and J lost 2 bases; unmatched junction nucleotides: 7. The CDR3 runs 14 residues.

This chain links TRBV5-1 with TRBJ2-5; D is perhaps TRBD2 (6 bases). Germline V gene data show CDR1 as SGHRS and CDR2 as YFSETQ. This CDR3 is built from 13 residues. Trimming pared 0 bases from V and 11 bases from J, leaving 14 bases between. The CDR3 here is CASSLAGGREQYF. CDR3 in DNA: TGCGCCAGCAGCTTGGCCGGGGGAAGGGAGCAGTACTTC.

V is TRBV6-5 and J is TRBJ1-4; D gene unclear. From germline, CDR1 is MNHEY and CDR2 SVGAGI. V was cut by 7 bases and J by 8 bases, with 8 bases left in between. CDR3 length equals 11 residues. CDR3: CASKRGEKLFF. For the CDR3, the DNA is TGTGCCAGCAAAAGAGGGGAAAAACTGTTTTTT.

Here the CDR3 reads CASSLWGGPYEQYF. CDR3 in DNA: TGTGCCAGCAGCTTATGGGGGGGACCCTACGAGCAGTACTTC. The chain has TRBV7-3 and TRBJ2-7; 7 bases agree with TRBD2. V shed 2 bases and J 2 bases; nucleotides not matched to a gene: 3. From germline, CDR1 is SGHTA and CDR2 FQGTGA. This CDR3 is 14 amino acids long.

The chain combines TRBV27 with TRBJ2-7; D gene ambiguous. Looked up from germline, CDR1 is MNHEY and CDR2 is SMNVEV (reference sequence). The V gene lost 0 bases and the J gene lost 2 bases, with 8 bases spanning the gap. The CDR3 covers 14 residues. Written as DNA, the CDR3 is TGTGCCAGCAGTTTATCCGCGGTTGCCTACGAGCAGTACTTC. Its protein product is CASSLSAVAYEQYF.

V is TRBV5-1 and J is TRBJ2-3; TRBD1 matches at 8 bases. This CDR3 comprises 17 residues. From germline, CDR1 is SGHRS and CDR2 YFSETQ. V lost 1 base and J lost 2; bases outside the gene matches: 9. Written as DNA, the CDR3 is TGCGCCAGCAGCTTGTGGGAGACAGGGGCGTCCACAGATACGCAGTATTTT. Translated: CASSLWETGASTDTQYF. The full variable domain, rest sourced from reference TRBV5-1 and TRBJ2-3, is KAGVTQTPRYLIKTRGQQVTLSCSPISGHRSVSWYQQTPGQGLQFLFEYFSETQRNKGNFPGRFSGRQFSNSRSEMNVSTLELGDSALYLCASSLWETGASTDTQYFGPGTRLTVL.

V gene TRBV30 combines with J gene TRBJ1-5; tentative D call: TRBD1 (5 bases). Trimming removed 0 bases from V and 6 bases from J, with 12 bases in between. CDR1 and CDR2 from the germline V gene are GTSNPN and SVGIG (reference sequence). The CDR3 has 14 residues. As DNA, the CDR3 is TGTGCCTGGAGTGTAATAGGGGTTGGTCAGCCCCAGCATTTT. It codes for CAWSVIGVGQPQHF.